Sequencing of this T cell receptor beta chain was carried out in a study of control samples from healthy donors and cancer patients. The germline V gene has CDR1 SGHKS and CDR2 YYEKEE (reference sequence). Trimming stripped 4 bases from V and 10 bases from J, with 12 bases between. The CDR3 runs to 13 residues. The table came from immunoSEQ multiplex PCR; TCRdb's copy has only in-frame clones and leaves some out. The repertoire has tens of thousands of clones, around 90% of them found once; the top ten carry approximately 5.5%. This clone was seen only once. The V call is TRBV5-5, the J call TRBJ1-6; D is unclear. The receptor was isolated from a man in his sixties with colorectal cancer. The sample consisted of PBMCs. CDR3 nucleotide sequence: TGTGCCAGCAGCCCTGTGTATAGGTCACCCCTCCACTTT. This codes for CASSPVYRSPLHF.